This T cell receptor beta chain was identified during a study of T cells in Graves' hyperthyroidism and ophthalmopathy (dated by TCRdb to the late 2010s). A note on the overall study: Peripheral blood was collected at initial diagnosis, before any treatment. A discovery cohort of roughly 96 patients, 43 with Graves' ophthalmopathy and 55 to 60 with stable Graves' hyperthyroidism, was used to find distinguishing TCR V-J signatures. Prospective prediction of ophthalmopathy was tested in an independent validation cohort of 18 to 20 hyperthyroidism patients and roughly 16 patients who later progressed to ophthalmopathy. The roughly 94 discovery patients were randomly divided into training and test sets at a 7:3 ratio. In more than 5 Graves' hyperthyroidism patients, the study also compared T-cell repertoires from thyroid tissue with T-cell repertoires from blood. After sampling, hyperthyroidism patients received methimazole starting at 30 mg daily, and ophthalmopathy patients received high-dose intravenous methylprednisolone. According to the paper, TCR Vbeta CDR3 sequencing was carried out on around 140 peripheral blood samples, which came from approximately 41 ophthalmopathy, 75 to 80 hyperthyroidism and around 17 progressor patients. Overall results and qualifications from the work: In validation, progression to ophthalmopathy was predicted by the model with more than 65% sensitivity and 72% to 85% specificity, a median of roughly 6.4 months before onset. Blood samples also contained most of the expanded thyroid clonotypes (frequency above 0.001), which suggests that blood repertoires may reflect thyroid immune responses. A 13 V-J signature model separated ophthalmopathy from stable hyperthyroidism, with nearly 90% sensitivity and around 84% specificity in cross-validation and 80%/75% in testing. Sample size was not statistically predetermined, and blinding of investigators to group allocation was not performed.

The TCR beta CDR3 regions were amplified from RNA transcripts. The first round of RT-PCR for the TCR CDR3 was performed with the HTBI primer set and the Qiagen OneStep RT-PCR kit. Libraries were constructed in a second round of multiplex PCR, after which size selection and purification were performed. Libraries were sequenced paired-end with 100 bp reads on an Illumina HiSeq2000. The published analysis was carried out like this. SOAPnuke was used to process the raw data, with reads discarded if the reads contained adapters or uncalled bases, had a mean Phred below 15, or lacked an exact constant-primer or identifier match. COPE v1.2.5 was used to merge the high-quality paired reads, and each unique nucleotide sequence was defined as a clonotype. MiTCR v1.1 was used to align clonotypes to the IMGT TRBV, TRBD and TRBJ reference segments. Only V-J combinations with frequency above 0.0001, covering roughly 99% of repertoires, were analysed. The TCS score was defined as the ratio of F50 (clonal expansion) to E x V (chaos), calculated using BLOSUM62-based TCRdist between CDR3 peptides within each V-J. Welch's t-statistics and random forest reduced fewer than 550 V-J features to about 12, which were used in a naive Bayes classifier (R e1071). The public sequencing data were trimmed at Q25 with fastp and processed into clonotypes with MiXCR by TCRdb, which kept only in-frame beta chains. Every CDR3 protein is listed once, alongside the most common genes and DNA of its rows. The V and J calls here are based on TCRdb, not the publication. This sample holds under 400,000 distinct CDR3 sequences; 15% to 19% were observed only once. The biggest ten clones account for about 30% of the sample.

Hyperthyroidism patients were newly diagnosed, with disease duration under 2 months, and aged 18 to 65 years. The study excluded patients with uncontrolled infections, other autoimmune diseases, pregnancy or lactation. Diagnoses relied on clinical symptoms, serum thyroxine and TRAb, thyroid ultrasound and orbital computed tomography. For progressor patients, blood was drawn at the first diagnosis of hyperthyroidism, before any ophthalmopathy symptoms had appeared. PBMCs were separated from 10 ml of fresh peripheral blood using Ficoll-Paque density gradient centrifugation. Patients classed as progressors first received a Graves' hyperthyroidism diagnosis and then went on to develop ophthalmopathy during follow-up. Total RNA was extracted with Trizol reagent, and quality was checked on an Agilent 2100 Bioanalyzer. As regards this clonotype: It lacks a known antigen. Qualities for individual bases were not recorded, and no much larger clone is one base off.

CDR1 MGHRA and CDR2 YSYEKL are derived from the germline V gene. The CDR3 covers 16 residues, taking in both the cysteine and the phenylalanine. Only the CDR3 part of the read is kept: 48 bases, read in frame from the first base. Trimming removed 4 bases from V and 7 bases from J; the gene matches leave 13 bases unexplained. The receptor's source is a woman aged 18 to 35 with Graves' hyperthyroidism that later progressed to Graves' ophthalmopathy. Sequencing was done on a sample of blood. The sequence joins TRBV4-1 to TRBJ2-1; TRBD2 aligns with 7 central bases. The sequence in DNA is TGCGCCAGCAGCCCTCCGAACGGGAGGCGGTCGAATGAGCAGTTCTTC. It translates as CASSPPNGRRSNEQFF.